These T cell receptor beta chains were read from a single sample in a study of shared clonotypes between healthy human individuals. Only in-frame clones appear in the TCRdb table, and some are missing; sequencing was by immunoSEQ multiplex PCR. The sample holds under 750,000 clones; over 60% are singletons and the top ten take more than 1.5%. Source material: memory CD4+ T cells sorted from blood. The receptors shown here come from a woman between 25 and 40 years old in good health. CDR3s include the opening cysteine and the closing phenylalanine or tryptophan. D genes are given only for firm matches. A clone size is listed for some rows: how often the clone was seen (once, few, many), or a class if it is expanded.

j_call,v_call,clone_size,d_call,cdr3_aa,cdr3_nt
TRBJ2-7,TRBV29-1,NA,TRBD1,CSVDSTGGLYEQYF,TGCAGCGTGGACTCGACAGGGGGTTTGTACGAGCAGTACTTC
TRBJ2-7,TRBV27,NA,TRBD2,CASRTNGRALQRGSYEQYF,TGTGCCAGCAGGACGAACGGGAGGGCCTTACAACGTGGGTCCTACGAGCAGTACTTC
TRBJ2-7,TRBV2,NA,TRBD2,CASSVKREGQQYF,TGTGCCAGCAGTGTGAAGCGGGAGGGTCAGCAGTACTTC
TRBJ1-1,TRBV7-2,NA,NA,CASSRLLTSEAFF,TGTGCCAGCAGTCGATTGTTGACATCGGAAGCTTTCTTT
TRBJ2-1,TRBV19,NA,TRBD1,CASIGRQGIHEQFF,TGTGCCAGTATAGGGAGACAGGGCATCCATGAGCAGTTCTTC
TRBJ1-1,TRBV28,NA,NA,CASSSLRLQNTEAFF,TGTGCCAGCAGTTCCCTCCGACTGCAAAACACTGAAGCTTTCTTT
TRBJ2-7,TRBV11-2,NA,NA,CASSPSQGGVVYEQYF,TGTGCCAGCAGCCCATCCCAAGGCGGAGTCGTTTACGAGCAGTACTTC
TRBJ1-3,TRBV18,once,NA,CASSLEYPRTGNTIYF,TGTGCCAGCTCACTCGAATACCCCAGGACTGGAAACACCATATATTTT
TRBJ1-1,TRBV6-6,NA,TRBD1,CASSPDRVNTEAFF,TGTGCCAGCAGTCCCGACAGGGTGAACACTGAAGCTTTCTTT
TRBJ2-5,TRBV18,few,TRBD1,CASSGTGEYQETQYF,TGTGCCAGCTCAGGGACAGGGGAGTACCAAGAGACCCAGTACTTC
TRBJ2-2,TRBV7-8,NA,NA,CASSLRGQGGTGELFF,TGTGCCAGCAGCTTAAGGGGGCAGGGAGGAACCGGGGAGCTGTTTTTT
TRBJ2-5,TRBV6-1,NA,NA,CASRVGEVKTQYF,TGTGCCAGCAGAGTGGGGGAGGTGAAGACCCAGTACTTC
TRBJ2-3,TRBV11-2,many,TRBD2,CASSGRTSGIRADTQYF,TGTGCCAGCAGCGGACGGACTAGCGGGATTAGGGCAGATACGCAGTATTTT
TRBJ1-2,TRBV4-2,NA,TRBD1,CASSQSGQGGYGYTF,TGTGCCAGCAGCCAATCCGGACAGGGGGGTTATGGCTACACCTTC
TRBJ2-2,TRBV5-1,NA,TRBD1,CASSQGQTGELFF,TGCGCCAGCAGCCAGGGACAGACTGGGGAGCTGTTTTTT
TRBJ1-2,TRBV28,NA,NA,CASSLHPRQYGYTF,TGTGCCAGCAGTTTGCACCCCCGACAGTATGGCTACACCTTC
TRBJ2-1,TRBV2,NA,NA,CASRSTPAYNEQFF,TGTGCCAGCAGGTCGACCCCGGCGTACAATGAGCAGTTCTTC
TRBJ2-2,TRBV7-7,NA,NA,CASSLDPTLDPHYTGELFF,TGTGCCAGCAGCTTAGATCCCACCCTCGATCCCCACTATACCGGGGAGCTGTTTTTT
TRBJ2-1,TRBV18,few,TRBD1,CASSPGTGVYNEQFF,TGTGCCAGCTCCCCCGGGACAGGGGTTTACAATGAGCAGTTCTTC
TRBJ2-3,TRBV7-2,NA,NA,CASSWVVLISDTQYF,TGTGCCAGCAGCTGGGTAGTTCTAATTTCAGATACGCAGTATTTT
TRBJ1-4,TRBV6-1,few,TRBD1,CASSVAPGVGGGEKLFF,TGTGCCAGCAGTGTCGCCCCCGGGGTAGGGGGCGGCGAAAAACTGTTTTTT
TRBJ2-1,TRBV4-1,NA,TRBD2,CASSRTGTSGVKEQFF,TGCGCCAGCAGCCGCACCGGGACTAGCGGCGTAAAGGAGCAGTTCTTC
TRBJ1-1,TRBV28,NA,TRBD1,CASNPQGTMNTEAFF,TGTGCCAGCAACCCACAGGGGACCATGAACACTGAAGCTTTCTTT
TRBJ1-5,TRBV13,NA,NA,CASSLGLSPDQPQHF,TGTGCCAGCAGCTTAGGCCTAAGCCCCGATCAGCCCCAGCATTTT
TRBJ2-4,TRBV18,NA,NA,CASSPPEVAKNIQYF,TGTGCCAGCTCACCACCGGAGGTAGCCAAAAACATTCAGTACTTC
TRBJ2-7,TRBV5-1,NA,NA,CASSRSRSGVEQYF,TGCGCCAGCAGCCGGTCTAGGTCGGGGGTGGAGCAGTACTTC
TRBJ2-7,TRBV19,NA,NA,CASRGGSYEQYF,TGTGCCAGTAGAGGAGGCTCCTACGAGCAGTACTTC
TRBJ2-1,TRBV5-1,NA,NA,CASSTERSSYNEQFF,TGCGCCAGCAGCACCGAAAGGAGCTCCTACAATGAGCAGTTCTTC
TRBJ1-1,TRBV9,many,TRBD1,CASSVVSGGVMNTEAFF,TGTGCCAGCAGCGTAGTATCAGGGGGCGTTATGAACACTGAAGCTTTCTTT
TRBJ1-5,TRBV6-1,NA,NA,CASSPTTEINQPQHF,TGTGCCAGCAGTCCCACGACAGAGATAAATCAGCCCCAGCATTTT
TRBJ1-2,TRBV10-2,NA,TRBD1,CASTPRQGNYGYTF,TGCGCCAGCACGCCCCGACAGGGAAACTATGGCTACACCTTC
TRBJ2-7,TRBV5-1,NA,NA,CASSLEGGEQYF,TGCGCCAGCAGCTTGGAGGGGGGCGAGCAGTACTTC
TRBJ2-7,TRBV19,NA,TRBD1,CASSIDRDYEQYF,TGTGCCAGTAGTATCGACAGGGACTACGAGCAGTACTTC
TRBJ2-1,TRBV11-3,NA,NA,CASSLNHRNNEQFF,TGTGCCAGCAGCTTAAACCACAGAAACAATGAGCAGTTCTTC
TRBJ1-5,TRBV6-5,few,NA,CASSYAAGQGQPQHF,TGTGCCAGCAGTTACGCGGCAGGACAAGGTCAGCCCCAGCATTTT
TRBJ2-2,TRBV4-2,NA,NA,CASSQDWRGDTGELFF,TGTGCCAGCAGCCAGGATTGGAGGGGGGATACCGGGGAGCTGTTTTTT
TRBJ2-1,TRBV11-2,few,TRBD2,CASSLGGGLSNEQFF,TGTGCCAGCAGCTTAGGCGGGGGGTTGAGCAATGAGCAGTTCTTC
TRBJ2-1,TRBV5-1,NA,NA,CASRLESHEQFF,TGCGCCAGCCGACTAGAGTCTCATGAGCAGTTCTTC
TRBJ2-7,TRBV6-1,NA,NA,CASIGKGGYEQYF,TGTGCCAGCATAGGTAAAGGGGGCTACGAGCAGTACTTC
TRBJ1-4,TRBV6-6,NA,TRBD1,CASSSDRRNEKLFF,TGTGCCAGCAGTTCGGACAGGCGGAATGAAAAACTGTTTTTT
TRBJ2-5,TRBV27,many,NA,CASSTQSGQETQYF,TGTGCCAGCAGTACGCAGAGCGGGCAAGAGACCCAGTACTTC
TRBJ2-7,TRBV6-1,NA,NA,CASSAKFKPGQKYEQYF,TGTGCCAGCAGTGCCAAATTTAAGCCGGGACAAAAGTACGAGCAGTACTTC
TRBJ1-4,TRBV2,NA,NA,CASSVRPVKLFF,TGTGCCAGCAGCGTGAGGCCTGTAAAACTGTTTTTT
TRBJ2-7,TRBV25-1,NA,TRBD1,CASSGPQPGQVIRDEQYF,TGTGCCAGCAGTGGACCCCAACCGGGACAGGTTATTAGGGACGAGCAGTACTTC
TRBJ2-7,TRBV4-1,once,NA,CASSPTGTNRYEQYF,TGCGCCAGCAGCCCCACCGGAACAAACCGCTACGAGCAGTACTTC
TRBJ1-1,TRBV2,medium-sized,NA,CASSRGQPRAFF,TGTGCCAGCAGCCGAGGACAGCCGAGAGCTTTCTTT
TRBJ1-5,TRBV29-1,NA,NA,CSVGTGGPNQPQHF,TGCAGCGTTGGAACGGGGGGACCCAATCAGCCCCAGCATTTT
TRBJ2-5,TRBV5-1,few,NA,CASSTTSGSQETQYF,TGCGCCAGCAGCACTACATCCGGGAGCCAAGAGACCCAGTACTTC
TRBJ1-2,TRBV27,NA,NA,CASSLLRQGLNYGYTF,TGTGCCAGCAGTTTACTGCGGCAGGGTCTAAACTATGGCTACACCTTC
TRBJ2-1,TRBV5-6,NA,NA,CASSSDTQSDEQFF,TGTGCCAGCAGCTCAGACACTCAAAGCGATGAGCAGTTCTTC
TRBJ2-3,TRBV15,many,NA,CATSRGTGTDTQYF,TGTGCCACCAGCAGAGGGACAGGCACAGATACGCAGTATTTT
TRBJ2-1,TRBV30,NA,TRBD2,CAWSVRGGRARYNEQFF,TGTGCCTGGAGTGTACGTGGCGGGAGGGCGCGATACAATGAGCAGTTCTTC
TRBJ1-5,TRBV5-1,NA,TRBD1,CASSLGQGYHEPQHF,TGCGCCAGCAGCCTGGGACAGGGATATCATGAGCCCCAGCATTTT